Reported below is one TCR beta chain. Losses at the gene ends were 2 bases for V and 4 bases for J; bases not matched to a gene: 5. Germline V gene lookup returns CDR1 SGHDN and CDR2 FVKESK. CDR3 length: 15 residues. Assay used: immunoSEQ multiplex PCR; TCRdb lists only in-frame clones, some missing. The sample has roughly 80,000 clones; more than 70% are singletons. This sample was taken from a study of blood T cell repertoires in COVID-19. Sequenced: peripheral blood. This receptor was identified in a woman of 80 years or more with acute or convalescent COVID-19. The chain has TRBV14 and TRBJ2-3; 8 nucleotides align to TRBD2. Here the CDR3 reads CASSQSGGRADTQYF. The DNA of the CDR3 is TGTGCCAGCAGCCAATCGGGGGGGAGGGCAGATACGCAGTATTTT.